This TCR beta chain came from a study of tumor-infiltrating lymphocytes in primary liver carcinoma. General study points: In the absence of sorting, bulk samples left CD4+ and CD8+ repertoires uncompared.

This clonotype was counted once. Antigen: not known. Relative to the germline gene, one junction end is altered; a read error may explain this. In germline, CDR1 is SGHKS, CDR2 YYEKEE (reference sequence). This CDR3 spans 16 amino acids. TCR beta cDNA was prepared out of roughly 520 ng total RNA by means of a constant-region primer. ARM-PCR, slightly modified, supplied the TCR beta libraries through three nested multiplex PCR rounds. Investigators reported that the first two PCR rounds, at 10 cycles each, used TRBV1-TRBV30 forward primers with a C-beta reverse primer. Each CDR3 protein is one row after TCRdb ran MiXCR on the multiplex PCR reads. The sample has hundreds of thousands of distinct CDR3 sequences, roughly 60% seen once. RNA was extracted from whole blood without cell sorting, alongside germline DNA.

Source material: peripheral blood. This receptor was obtained from a man in his forties with primary liver carcinoma and hepatitis B virus infection. V usage is TRBV5-5 and J usage is TRBJ2-1; D is undetermined. The CDR3 DNA reads TGTGCCAGCAGCGCCGCAATAGGTACCTCCTACATTGAGCAGTTCTTC. Amino acids: CASSAAIGTSYIEQFF.